One sample yielded the 17 T cell receptor beta chains listed below, sequenced in a study of cytomegalovirus exposure and HLA in healthy donors. The study ran its PCR with 60 Vbeta and 13 Jbeta primers. Only in-frame clones appear in the TCRdb table, and some are missing; sequencing was by immunoSEQ multiplex PCR. The sample includes a few hundred thousand clones, around 85% of them seen just once. The sample was PBMCs. The receptors originated from a girl between 2 and 10 years old in good health and CMV-seronegative.

This clone was detected once. The CDR3 nucleotides are TGTGCCAGCAACTCCTTCGCGGTGGGACTGGGTGATGAGCAGTTCTTC. Its translation: CASNSFAVGLGDEQFF. V usage is TRBV7-9 and J usage is TRBJ2-1; TRBD2 might be the D (6 bases). V was shortened by 7 bases and J by 8 bases, with 24 bases between the two germline ends. Germline V gene lookup returns CDR1 SEHNR and CDR2 FQNEAQ (reference sequence). The CDR3 is 16 amino acids.

This clone was found a few times. The genes are TRBV7-8 and TRBJ1-1, with 7 bases identical to TRBD1. V gave up 3 bases and J gave up 5 bases; unmatched junction bases: 3. Germline V gene data show CDR1 as SGHVS and CDR2 as FQNEAQ. CDR3 length: 13 residues. DNA of the CDR3: TGTGCCAGCAGCTTCCAGGGGGAGACTGAAGCTTTCTTT. Protein: CASSFQGETEAFF. Full variable domain (rest looked up from reference TRBV7-8 and TRBJ1-1): GAGVSQSPRYKVAKRGQDVALRCDPISGHVSLFWYQQALGQGPEFLTYFQNEAQLDKSGLPSDRFFAERPEGSVSTLKIQRTQQEDSAVYLCASSFQGETEAFFGQGTRLTVV.

The J gene is TRBJ1-2, the V gene TRBV6-6; D unresolved. The V gene lost 2 bases and the J gene lost 4 bases, with 14 bases spanning the gap. Germline V gene sequence: CDR1 MNHNY, CDR2 SVGAGI (reference sequence). The CDR3 spans 15 residues. The CDR3 reads CASSYSDGVGYGYTF. CDR3 nucleotides: TGTGCCAGCAGTTACAGCGACGGGGTTGGCTATGGCTACACCTTC.

The chain combines TRBV10-2 with TRBJ2-3; 11 bases map to TRBD2. The CDR3 length is 14 residues. Trimming removed 0 bases from V and 10 bases from J; junction bases left unmatched: 3. The germline CDR1 and CDR2 sequences are WSHSY and SAAADI. The CDR3 nucleotides are TGCGCCAGCAGTGAGTCGACTAGCGGGACTGCGCAGTATTTT. It codes for CASSESTSGTAQYF.

The chain links TRBV25-1 to TRBJ1-2, with TRBD1 identical over 7 bases. Germline loops: CDR1 MGHDK, CDR2 SYGVNS. V trimming: 6 bases; J trimming: 4 bases; junction bases outside the gene matches: 8. This CDR3 comprises 14 residues. DNA for the CDR3: TGTGCCAGCAGGGGGACAGTCGACCCCTATGGCTACACCTTC. Translated: CASRGTVDPYGYTF.

The chain joins TRBV5-1 to TRBJ2-5, with D perhaps TRBD2 (5 bases). The CDR3 length is 13 residues. Trimming stripped 5 bases from V and 2 bases from J, with 10 bases between. CDR1 SGHRS and CDR2 YFSETQ come from the germline V gene. Here the CDR3 DNA reads TGCGCCAGCAGAGCGGCGCTACAAGAGACCCAGTACTTC. It yields the protein CASRAALQETQYF.

The chain employs TRBV30 and TRBJ1-2; D perhaps matches TRBD1 (5 bases). V lost 0 bases and J 2 bases, leaving 7 bases between the germline ends. Germline V gene data show CDR1 as GTSNPN and CDR2 as SVGIG (reference sequence). This CDR3 has 13 amino acids. CDR3 loop: CAWSVAGNYGYTF. The CDR3, as DNA: TGTGCCTGGAGTGTAGCAGGGAACTATGGCTACACCTTC.

Note on this clone: Different DNA sequences within this sample yield the same CDR3. The V call is TRBV7-2, the J call TRBJ2-1, with D tentatively TRBD1 (6 bases). Trimming removed 3 bases from V and 9 bases from J, with 6 bases in between. Germline CDR1 is SGHTA and CDR2 is FQGNSA. The CDR3 extends over 11 amino acids. The CDR3: CASSLGAEQFF. The CDR3 coding sequence is TGTGCCAGCAGCTTGGGGGCTGAGCAGTTCTTC.

CDR3 protein: CASSQTGDQETQYF. Here the CDR3 DNA reads TGTGCCAGCAGCCAGACAGGGGACCAAGAGACCCAGTACTTC. This chain links TRBV4-2 with TRBJ2-5; 8 positions agree with TRBD1. The CDR3 has 14 amino acids. Germline CDR1 and CDR2: LGHNA and YNFKEQ. The J segment lost 0 bases and the V segment lost 3 bases, leaving 0 bases of the junction unmatched.

This sequence joins TRBV5-4 and TRBJ2-5; TRBD2 matches at 12 bases. The germline CDR1 and CDR2 sequences are SGHNT and YYREEE (reference sequence). Trimming took 0 bases from V and 4 from J; bases not matched to a gene: 4. The CDR3 covers 16 residues. Written as DNA, the CDR3 is TGTGCCAGCAGCTTGGAACCACTAGCGGGGGGAGAGACCCAGTACTTC. This gives the protein CASSLEPLAGGETQYF.

The rearrangement uses TRBV19 and TRBJ2-7, with TRBD1 as a possible D gene (6 bases). Germline V gene data show CDR1 as LNHDA and CDR2 as SQIVND (reference sequence). Between the trimmed V and J ends, which lost 0 bases and 2 bases, there was a span of 14 bases. The CDR3 runs 16 residues. CDR3 amino acids: CASSIDGNRVAYEQYF. The DNA for the CDR3 is TGTGCCAGTAGTATAGATGGGAACAGGGTTGCCTACGAGCAGTACTTC.

The V call is TRBV30, the J call TRBJ2-7; unclear D gene. Trimming took off 0 bases at V and 7 bases at J, with 13 bases between the two ends. The CDR3 loop spans 13 amino acids. Germline V CDR1 and CDR2: GTSNPN, SVGIG (reference sequence). The CDR3 nucleotides read TGTGCCTGGAGTGTACTAACTCTTGGTGAGCAGTACTTC. Translation: CAWSVLTLGEQYF.

This chain uses TRBV9 with TRBJ1-2, with 7 bases matching TRBD1. The CDR3 totals 14 residues. Germline V gene lookup returns CDR1 SGDLS and CDR2 YYNGEE. The V segment lost 6 bases and the J segment 3 bases; nucleotides outside the gene matches: 8. CDR3 bases: TGTGCCAGCATCAAAGGGACAGCCTACTATGGCTACACCTTC. Translation gives CASIKGTAYYGYTF.

The chain couples TRBV4-1 to TRBJ2-5, with D perhaps matching TRBD2 (5 bases). The CDR3 totals 15 residues. Germline loops: CDR1 MGHRA, CDR2 YSYEKL. Trimming removed 4 bases from V and 2 bases from J, with 14 bases in between. This chain's CDR3 is CASSPPQRGQETQYF. The CDR3 DNA sequence: TGCGCCAGCAGCCCTCCCCAACGGGGACAAGAGACCCAGTACTTC.

About this clone itself: The same CDR3 can be traced to other DNA sequences in this sample. The chain uses TRBV5-4 and TRBJ2-5; TRBD1 matches at 7 bases. Trimming cost V 3 bases and J 2 bases; bases outside gene matches: 1. This CDR3 contains 13 residues. CDR1 and CDR2 (germline): SGHNT, YYREEE (reference sequence). The CDR3: CASSSGQQETQYF. CDR3 nucleotides: TGTGCCAGCAGCTCGGGACAGCAAGAGACCCAGTACTTC. Looking up the rest from reference TRBV5-4 and TRBJ2-5 gives the full variable domain: ETGVTQSPTHLIKTRGQQVTLRCSSQSGHNTVSWYQQALGQGPQFIFQYYREEENGRGNFPPRFSGLQFPNYSSELNVNALELDDSALYLCASSSGQQETQYFGPGTRLLVL.

This rearrangement joins TRBV19 to TRBJ1-5, with no clear D. The CDR3 has 11 amino acids. Trimming removed 3 bases at V and 13 bases at J, with 10 bases between. Germline CDR1 and CDR2: LNHDA and SQIVND (reference sequence). In DNA form, the CDR3 reads TGTGCCAGTAGTATGGGCTTACCTCAGCATTTT. Translated: CASSMGLPQHF.

In its sample, this clone was seen once. V and J are TRBV4-2 and TRBJ2-3, with 8 bases matching TRBD2. The trim removed 2 bases at V and 9 bases at J, leaving 16 bases unmatched. This CDR3 has 17 amino acids. Germline loops: CDR1 LGHNA, CDR2 YNFKEQ. CDR3 nucleotide sequence: TGTGCCAGCAGCCAAAGGACTAGCCCTCTTACACAGCGAACGCAGTATTTT. This gives the protein CASSQRTSPLTQRTQYF.